These 21 T cell receptor beta chains originate from one sample sequenced in a study of identical twins. TCRdb re-called the 5' RACE reads through MiXCR, storing one row per CDR3 protein. The sample holds roughly 630,000 distinct CDR3 sequences, 7.1% seen once. The sample was also linked to a second study, of yellow fever vaccine responses in identical twins.

Sequencing was performed on PBMCs. These receptors came from a young woman in good health.

V gene TRBV28 combines with J gene TRBJ1-3; D unresolved. The CDR3 length is 12 residues. CDR1 is MDHEN and CDR2 is SYDVKM in the germline V gene. The ends were cut back, 6 bases at V and 4 bases at J, with 7 bases in the middle. The CDR3 sequence is CASSYQGNTIYF. CDR3 bases: TGTGCCAGCAGCTACCAGGGAAACACCATATATTTT.

The sample holds a few counts of this clonotype. The V gene is TRBV5-1, the J gene TRBJ2-7, with TRBD2 as a possible D gene (6 bases). Germline CDR1 reads SGHRS; CDR2 reads YFSETQ. The CDR3 is 14 residues long. Between the trimmed V and J ends, which lost 0 bases and 7 bases, there was a span of 14 bases. The CDR3 DNA sequence: TGCGCCAGCAGCTTGGGACTAGTCTTGGAGGAGCAGTACTTC. It codes for CASSLGLVLEEQYF.

This clonotype was seen ten or more times. The genes are TRBV10-3 and TRBJ2-1; 7 bases fit TRBD2. Losses at the gene ends were 3 bases for V and 5 bases for J; bases not matched to a gene: 4. From germline, CDR1 is ENHRY and CDR2 SYGVKD. The length of the CDR3 is 14 residues. Here the CDR3 DNA reads TGTGCCATCAGTGATGTGCGGGAGAACAATGAGCAGTTCTTC. Residues: CAISDVRENNEQFF.

This clonotype was counted many times. The CDR3 coding sequence is TGTGCCAGCAGTTCAAAGACAGGGGCTGGAGAGCAGTACTTC. Translation: CASSSKTGAGEQYF. The chain is built from TRBV27 and TRBJ2-7, with 8 bases matching TRBD1. Trimming took 4 bases from V and 7 from J; bases not matched to a gene: 9. From germline, CDR1 is MNHEY and CDR2 SMNVEV (reference sequence). The CDR3 runs 14 residues.

The chain has TRBV7-2 and TRBJ2-7; a possible D gene is TRBD2 (5 bases). From germline, CDR1 is SGHTA and CDR2 FQGNSA. Trimming shortened V by 4 bases and J by 6 bases, and 13 bases separated the two germline ends. The CDR3 length is 13 residues. This CDR3 reads CASSSGPGFEQYV. CDR3 DNA: TGTGCCAGCAGCTCGGGTCCGGGGTTCGAGCAGTACGTC.

The J gene is TRBJ2-7, the V gene TRBV28, with 9 bases identical to TRBD2. V was clipped by 5 bases and J by 2 bases; unmatched bases: 10. Per the germline V gene, CDR1 is MDHEN and CDR2 is SYDVKM. This CDR3 is built from 16 residues. CDR3 amino acids: CASSPSGAGGTYEQYF. The CDR3 coding sequence is TGTGCCAGCAGTCCCAGCGGAGCGGGGGGTACCTACGAGCAGTACTTC.

This clonotype was seen a handful of times. The J gene is TRBJ1-3, the V gene TRBV27; a weak D match, TRBD1 (5 bases). CDR1 MNHEY and CDR2 SMNVEV come from the germline V gene (reference sequence). V was shortened by 0 bases and J by 2 bases, with 11 bases between the two germline ends. The CDR3 loop spans 16 amino acids. The CDR3 region has the DNA TGTGCCAGCAGTTTATCGGCAGGGCCAACTGGAAACACCATATATTTT. Amino acid sequence: CASSLSAGPTGNTIYF.

In this sample, this clonotype turned up a few times. The rearrangement joins TRBV10-1 to TRBJ2-5; 8 positions match TRBD2. The germline CDR1 and CDR2 sequences are WNHNN and SYGVQD (reference sequence). This CDR3 spans 15 amino acids. With V trimmed by 3 bases and J by 5 bases, 8 bases remained unmatched. In nucleotides, the CDR3 is TGCGCCAGCAGTGACTTCACTAGCGGAGGGGAGACCCAGTACTTC. The encoded protein is CASSDFTSGGETQYF.

V gene TRBV20-1 combines with J gene TRBJ2-1, with TRBD1 matching over 7 bases. The germline V gene has CDR1 DFQATT and CDR2 SNEGSKA (reference sequence). CDR3 length equals 14 residues. The junction had 6 bases not matched to a gene; V was cut back by 4 bases and J by 3 bases. The DNA for the CDR3 is TGCAGTGCTAAGGGGGCCAGAAACTACAATGAGCAGTTCTTC. It translates to CSAKGARNYNEQFF.

The rearrangement links TRBV27 to TRBJ1-4, with D perhaps TRBD1 (5 bases). The ends were cut back, 5 bases at V and 5 bases at J, with 15 bases in the middle. There are 15 residues in the CDR3. Per the germline V gene, CDR1 is MNHEY and CDR2 is SMNVEV (reference sequence). CDR3 protein: CASSPQGHSNEKLFF. CDR3 coding DNA: TGTGCCAGCAGTCCTCAGGGTCATTCCAATGAAAAACTGTTTTTT.

The J gene is TRBJ2-7, the V gene TRBV5-1; a possible D gene is TRBD2 (6 bases). Trimming left V 0 bases short and J 0 bases short, with 10 bases between. Germline V gene data show CDR1 as SGHRS and CDR2 as YFSETQ. The CDR3 is 15 amino acids. The CDR3: CASSLGSGGSYEQYF. The CDR3 DNA follows: TGCGCCAGCAGCTTGGGTAGCGGAGGCTCCTACGAGCAGTACTTC.

The chain combines TRBV6-6 with TRBJ2-1, with D perhaps assigned TRBD1 or TRBD2 (6 bases each). Germline V gene data show CDR1 as MNHNY and CDR2 as SVGAGI (reference sequence). CDR3 length: 13 amino acids. V dropped 11 bases and J dropped 4 bases, with 15 bases sitting between them. Here the CDR3 DNA reads TGTGCCGCAGGGAGGACAGCGTACAATGAGCAGTTCTTC. This sequence encodes CAAGRTAYNEQFF.

This clonotype was seen ten or more times. The chain links TRBV12-3 or TRBV12-4 to TRBJ2-2; 8 positions agree with TRBD2. The ends lost 5 bases at V and 0 bases at J; junction bases unmatched: 5. The CDR3 consists of 16 residues. The CDR3 DNA is TGTGCCAGCAGTCCCTTAGCGGGAACGAACACCGGGGAGCTGTTTTTT. It translates to CASSPLAGTNTGELFF.

In this sample, this clonotype turned up a few times. The rearrangement uses TRBV28 and TRBJ1-6; a weak D match, TRBD1 (6 bases). The CDR3 loop spans 16 amino acids. V lost 2 bases and J 8 bases, leaving 16 bases between the germline ends. Germline assignment: CDR1 MDHEN and CDR2 SYDVKM. The CDR3 DNA reads TGTGCCAGCAGTTTAAGGGGACACCCACTGTATTCACCCCTCCACTTT. Protein sequence: CASSLRGHPLYSPLHF.

This clonotype was found a few times. The rearrangement joins TRBV12-3 or TRBV12-4 to TRBJ2-5, with unresolved D. V was trimmed by 5 bases and J by 3 bases, leaving 7 bases between them. CDR3 length: 12 amino acids. CDR3 DNA sequence: TGTGCCAGCAGTCAGCCCGAAGAGACCCAGTACTTC. Translating it yields CASSQPEETQYF.

The CDR3 reads CASSLASAGLNTGELFF. CDR3 bases: TGCGCCAGCAGCTTGGCTTCCGCGGGCTTGAACACCGGGGAGCTGTTTTTT. This chain connects TRBV5-1 to TRBJ2-2, with D tentatively TRBD2 (5 bases). This CDR3 is 17 amino acids long. Trimming removed 0 bases at V and 1 base at J, with 13 bases between. Germline V lookup: CDR1 SGHRS, CDR2 YFSETQ.

The sample holds many counts of this clonotype. This chain uses TRBV7-9 with TRBJ2-3, with a weak D call TRBD2 (5 bases). The CDR3 covers 14 residues. The V and J ends lost 6 bases and 2 bases respectively, with 12 bases between them. Germline V lookup: CDR1 SEHNR, CDR2 FQNEAQ (reference sequence). CDR3 nucleotide sequence: TGTGCCAGCAGGGAACCGGGAACCACAGATACGCAGTATTTT. As protein: CASREPGTTDTQYF.

This chain uses TRBV12-3 or TRBV12-4 with TRBJ2-1; 13 bases fit TRBD2. V was pared by 5 bases and J by 0 bases, with 7 bases of the junction left unmatched. The CDR3 covers 18 residues. The CDR3 region has the DNA TGTGCCAGCAGTACCATGGGACTAGCGGGACTCTCCTACAATGAGCAGTTCTTC. It translates to CASSTMGLAGLSYNEQFF.

J is TRBJ2-5 and V is TRBV20-1; TRBD1 might be the D (6 bases). This CDR3 contains 14 residues. The V end lost 6 bases, the J end lost 2 bases, and 16 bases lay between the germline ends. The germline V gene has CDR1 DFQATT and CDR2 SNEGSKA (reference sequence). The CDR3 is CSAIQGFPQETQYF. The CDR3 nucleotides read TGCAGTGCAATACAGGGTTTCCCTCAAGAGACCCAGTACTTC.

The sample holds many counts of this clonotype. This rearrangement joins TRBV5-1 to TRBJ1-4; the D gene is possibly TRBD1 (5 bases). The CDR3 contains 14 residues. The V end lost 4 bases, the J end lost 8 bases, and 15 bases lay between the germline ends. From germline, CDR1 is SGHRS and CDR2 YFSETQ. Here the CDR3 reads CASSRASEGEKLFF. CDR3 DNA: TGCGCCAGCAGCCGCGCATCAGAGGGGGAAAAACTGTTTTTT. Complete variable domain (other parts from reference TRBV5-1 and TRBJ1-4): KAGVTQTPRYLIKTRGQQVTLSCSPISGHRSVSWYQQTPGQGLQFLFEYFSETQRNKGNFPGRFSGRQFSNSRSEMNVSTLELGDSALYLCASSRASEGEKLFFGSGTQLSVL.

This clonotype was found many times. The CDR3 loop reads CSAPRGNTEAFF. CDR3 nucleotides: TGCAGTGCCCCCCGTGGGAACACTGAAGCTTTCTTT. The V and J genes are TRBV20-1 and TRBJ1-1, with D hard to call. The V and J ends lost 6 bases and 1 base respectively, with 9 bases between them. Germline V gene sequence: CDR1 DFQATT, CDR2 SNEGSKA (reference sequence). The CDR3 is 12 amino acids.